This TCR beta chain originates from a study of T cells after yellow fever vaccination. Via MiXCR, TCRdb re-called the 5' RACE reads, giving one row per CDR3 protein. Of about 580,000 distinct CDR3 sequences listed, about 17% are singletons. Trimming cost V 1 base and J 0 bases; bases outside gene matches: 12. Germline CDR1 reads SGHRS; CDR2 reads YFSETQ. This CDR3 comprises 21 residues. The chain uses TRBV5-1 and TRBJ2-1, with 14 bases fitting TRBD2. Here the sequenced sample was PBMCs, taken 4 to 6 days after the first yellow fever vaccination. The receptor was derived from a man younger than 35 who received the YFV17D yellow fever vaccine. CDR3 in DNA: TGCGCCAGCAGCTTGAGGGTCCGGACTAGCGGGGGGTATAGCTCCTACAATGAGCAGTTCTTC. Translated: CASSLRVRTSGGYSSYNEQFF.